The 2 T cell receptor beta chains listed next were all sequenced from one sample in a study of blood T cell repertoires in COVID-19. The table came from immunoSEQ multiplex PCR; TCRdb's copy has only in-frame clones and leaves some out. The sample yields around 340,000 clones, more than 70% seen once. Sequenced input: peripheral blood. The receptors originated from a woman aged 55-70 years with COVID-19, enrolled during active disease.

This chain joins TRBV6-5 and TRBJ2-5; D gene uncertain. V lost 0 bases and J 1 base, leaving 3 bases between the germline ends. The CDR3 loop spans 13 amino acids. The germline CDR1 and CDR2 sequences are MNHEY and SVGAGI. CDR3 region: CASSYSAQETQYF. The CDR3 nucleotides read TGTGCCAGCAGTTACTCGGCCCAAGAGACCCAGTACTTC.

The chain has TRBV30 and TRBJ1-2; D gene unclear. The V end lost 5 bases, the J end lost 3 bases, and 7 bases lay between the germline ends. Germline values: CDR1 GTSNPN, CDR2 SVGIG (reference sequence). The CDR3 consists of 11 residues. The CDR3 spells CAWGSYYGYTF. The CDR3 DNA reads TGTGCCTGGGGGTCCTACTATGGCTACACCTTC.